These 18 T cell receptor beta chains came from one sample sequenced in a study of cytomegalovirus exposure and HLA in healthy donors. Vbeta (60) and Jbeta (13) primers were used in the PCR. Profiling relied on immunoSEQ multiplex PCR, and the TCRdb table lists in-frame clones only, not all of them. The sample lists some 150,000 clones; almost 80% were seen once. The sequenced sample was PBMCs. Receptors were obtained from a man aged 40-49 years in good health and CMV-seropositive.

This clone was detected once. The CDR3 protein is CASTLTGEFYNEQFF. The CDR3 DNA reads TGTGCCAGCACCTTGACAGGGGAGTTCTACAATGAGCAGTTCTTC. This sequence joins TRBV6-1 and TRBJ2-1, with 8 bases lining up with TRBD1. The CDR3 totals 15 residues. The germline V gene has CDR1 MNHNS and CDR2 SASEGT. With 7 bases clipped from V and 3 bases from J, the junction kept 8 bases outside the gene matches.

This clone was seen a few times. The chain uses TRBV2 and TRBJ2-1; TRBD1 is a possible D gene (6 bases). The length of the CDR3 is 15 residues. Trimming stripped 1 base from V and 2 bases from J, with 9 bases between. The germline CDR1 and CDR2 sequences are SNHLY and FYNNEI. The CDR3 spells CASSEGGPTYNEQFF. Written as DNA, the CDR3 is TGTGCCAGCAGTGAAGGGGGGCCCACCTACAATGAGCAGTTCTTC.

The CDR3 bases are TGTGCAAGTCGCTTAGGGGGAGTGAAGCCCGTAGAGACCCAGTACTTC. Translation: CASRLGGVKPVETQYF. The chain has TRBV12-2 and TRBJ2-5; the D call in the table, TRBD2, was not verified against the DNA. TRBV12-2 represents a pseudogene. The CDR3 is made up of 16 amino acids.

This clone was picked up one time. The rearrangement links TRBV11-2 to TRBJ2-7, with a tentative D call TRBD2 (6 bases). Germline V gene sequence: CDR1 SGHAT, CDR2 FQNNGV. This CDR3 is 14 amino acids long. Trimming took off 1 base at V and 4 bases at J, with 11 bases between the two ends. CDR3 amino acids: CASSLAGATYEQYF. The CDR3 coding sequence is TGTGCCAGCAGCTTAGCGGGAGCGACTTACGAGCAGTACTTC. Full variable domain (outside the CDR3, taken from reference TRBV11-2 and TRBJ2-7): EAGVAQSPRYKIIEKRQSVAFWCNPISGHATLYWYQQILGQGPKLLIQFQNNGVVDDSQLPKDRFSAERLKGVDSTLKIQPAKLEDSAVYLCASSLAGATYEQYFGPGTRLTVT.

The rearrangement links TRBV7-2 to TRBJ2-2; 10 bases agree with TRBD2. The germline gives CDR1 SGHTA, CDR2 FQGNSA. The ends lost 6 bases at V and 3 bases at J; junction bases unmatched: 7. This CDR3 comprises 16 residues. The CDR3 sequence: CASSSSSGSDTGELFF. The CDR3 nucleotides are TGTGCCAGCAGTTCCTCTAGCGGGAGTGACACCGGGGAGCTGTTTTTT.

This clone has a handful of counts. This rearrangement joins TRBV30 to TRBJ1-6; 7 positions agree with TRBD1. This CDR3 has 14 amino acids. Trimming cost V 8 bases and J 8 bases; bases outside gene matches: 12. Germline CDR1 GTSNPN, CDR2 SVGIG (reference sequence). CDR3 bases: TGTGCCGGCCTTCTGGGGACAGTCCATTCACCCCTCCACTTT. Encoded protein: CAGLLGTVHSPLHF.

The chain has TRBV6-5 and TRBJ2-5, with 7 bases lining up with TRBD2. CDR3 size: 15 residues. With 4 bases clipped from V and 5 bases from J, the junction kept 10 bases outside the gene matches. CDR1 MNHEY and CDR2 SVGAGI come from the germline V gene. The CDR3 is CASSLFREGGETQYF. The CDR3 bases are TGTGCCAGCAGTTTGTTCAGGGAGGGAGGGGAGACCCAGTACTTC.

This sequence joins TRBV11-2 and TRBJ1-3, with TRBD1 matching 7 bases. V was pared by 4 bases and J by 4 bases, with 1 base of the junction left unmatched. The germline gives CDR1 SGHAT, CDR2 FQNNGV. The CDR3 totals 13 residues. The CDR3 is CASSSDRGNTIYF. The CDR3 nucleotides read TGTGCCAGCAGCTCGGACAGGGGAAACACCATATATTTT.

The V and J genes are TRBV9 and TRBJ2-5; 7 bases map to TRBD2. The V segment lost 0 bases and the J segment 1 base; nucleotides outside the gene matches: 15. The CDR3 loop spans 19 amino acids. Germline values: CDR1 SGDLS, CDR2 YYNGEE. As DNA, the CDR3 is TGTGCCAGCAGCGTAGGTTGGTCTAGCGGAAGAGTGGGCCAAGAGACCCAGTACTTC. Translated: CASSVGWSSGRVGQETQYF.

The chain uses TRBV9 and TRBJ1-2; D might be TRBD1 (5 bases). The CDR3 has 14 amino acids. Germline V gene data show CDR1 as SGDLS and CDR2 as YYNGEE. The V gene lost 3 bases and the J gene lost 3 bases, with 12 bases spanning the gap. The CDR3 coding sequence is TGTGCCAGCAGCGGGGTATCAGGGTACTATGGCTACACCTTC. The encoded protein is CASSGVSGYYGYTF.

V is TRBV7-8 and J is TRBJ2-2; D gene unclear. The ends were cut back, 5 bases at V and 0 bases at J, with 13 bases in the middle. Germline V gives CDR1 SGHVS, CDR2 FQNEAQ. The CDR3 spans 16 residues. Written as DNA, the CDR3 is TGTGCCAGCAGCCAACAGAGTCCGCCGAACACCGGGGAGCTGTTTTTT. Amino acid sequence: CASSQQSPPNTGELFF.

The J gene is TRBJ2-1, the V gene TRBV6-6; 7 nucleotides match TRBD2. Germline V gene lookup returns CDR1 MNHNY and CDR2 SVGAGI (reference sequence). The CDR3 covers 14 residues. J was trimmed by 0 bases and V by 8 bases; bases with no gene match: 4. CDR3 sequence (DNA): TGTGCCAGCCTCCTAGCGGACTCCTACAATGAGCAGTTCTTC. Its protein product is CASLLADSYNEQFF.

Points on this clone: A read error may account for a junction end that differs from germline. The chain links TRBV5-4 to TRBJ2-4; 7 nucleotides agree with TRBD2. The CDR3 runs 14 residues. Germline V gives CDR1 SGHNT, CDR2 YYREEE (reference sequence). CDR3 sequence reads: CASNLAGAKNIQYF. The CDR3 DNA is TGTGCCAGCAACTTGGCGGGAGCGAAAAACATTCAGTACTTC.

The count of this clone is one. V and J are TRBV27 and TRBJ2-5; D perhaps matches TRBD1 (6 bases). Trimming pared 7 bases from V and 0 bases from J, leaving 9 bases between. The CDR3 sequence is 13 residues long. Germline V gene data show CDR1 as MNHEY and CDR2 as SMNVEV (reference sequence). The CDR3 DNA is TGTGCCAGCAAGCGGACAGACCAAGAGACCCAGTACTTC. Its protein is CASKRTDQETQYF.

This chain links TRBV4-1 with TRBJ2-7; the match to TRBD2 covers 8 bases. The germline V gene has CDR1 MGHRA and CDR2 YSYEKL. The length of the CDR3 is 15 residues. J was trimmed by 9 bases and V by 6 bases; bases with no gene match: 16. The CDR3 region is CASSPAAGESYVQYF. The CDR3 DNA sequence: TGCGCCAGCAGTCCCGCAGCGGGAGAGTCCTATGTGCAGTACTTC.

This rearrangement joins TRBV2 to TRBJ2-4; 15 nucleotides agree with TRBD2. The V segment lost 8 bases and the J segment 4 bases; nucleotides outside the gene matches: 9. CDR3 length equals 17 residues. CDR1 SNHLY and CDR2 FYNNEI come from the germline V gene. The CDR3, as DNA: TGTGCCAGCTTTCCGGGCGGACTAGCGGGAGGGAAAAACATTCAGTACTTC. Translating it yields CASFPGGLAGGKNIQYF.

The chain combines TRBV7-2 with TRBJ2-3, with TRBD2 identical over 12 bases. V dropped 5 bases and J dropped 5; count of bases not matched to a gene: 11. The germline V gene encodes CDR1 SGHTA and CDR2 FQGNSA. The CDR3 is made up of 17 amino acids. CDR3 amino acids: CASSLHYLAGGVDTQYF. The CDR3 DNA reads as TGTGCCAGCAGCCTACACTACCTAGCGGGAGGGGTAGATACGCAGTATTTT.

V usage is TRBV5-4 and J usage is TRBJ2-1; unclear D gene. V was trimmed by 4 bases and J by 0 bases, leaving 11 bases between them. The CDR3 extends over 15 amino acids. The germline gives CDR1 SGHNT, CDR2 YYREEE (reference sequence). For the CDR3, the DNA is TGTGCCAGCAGCCCTGTTTATAGCTCCTACAATGAGCAGTTCTTC. Amino acid sequence: CASSPVYSSYNEQFF.